The 23 T cell receptor beta chains listed next were all sequenced from one sample in a study of T-cell reconstitution after alpha-beta-depleted transplantation in children. The TCRbeta library incorporated unique molecular identifiers. TCRdb called the PCR reads again in MiXCR, with one record for every CDR3 protein. The profile shows about 640,000 distinct CDR3 sequences, around 16% of them singletons. The material sequenced was PBMCs from the stem cell graft donor, taken from the stem cell graft. All receptors derive from a human donor who donated a stem cell graft to a child with acute myeloid leukemia.

Ten or more counts support this clonotype. CDR3 in DNA: TGTGCCAGCAGCGTAGAAAGCGGTAATGAGCAGTTCTTC. Amino acid sequence: CASSVESGNEQFF. The chain has TRBV9 and TRBJ2-1; the D gene is possibly TRBD2 (5 bases). The CDR3 is 13 amino acids. Germline V gene lookup returns CDR1 SGDLS and CDR2 YYNGEE. V lost 0 bases and J lost 7, with 8 bases in between.

This clonotype was seen at least ten times. This clone may be a read error of a much larger clone one base away. The rearrangement uses TRBV7-8 and TRBJ1-1; D gene uncertain. The CDR3 extends over 12 amino acids. V was trimmed by 5 bases and J by 1 base, leaving 5 bases between them. Germline lookup yields CDR1 SGHVS and CDR2 FQNEAQ. The CDR3 nucleotides read TGTGCCAGCAGCCCCTGGAACACTGAAGCTTTCTTT. It codes for CASSPWNTEAFF. The full variable domain, in which reference TRBV7-8 and TRBJ1-1 provide the parts outside the CDR3, is GAGVSQSPRYKVAKRGQDVALRCDPISGHVSLFWYQQALGQGPEFLTYFQNEAQLDKSGLPSDRFFAERPEGSVSTLKIQRTQQEDSAVYLCASSPWNTEAFFGQGTRLTVV.

The gene calls are TRBV10-3 and TRBJ2-3, with D possibly being TRBD2 (6 bases). This CDR3 has 15 amino acids. Germline-derived CDR1 and CDR2 are ENHRY and SYGVKD. V shed 5 bases and J shed 0 bases, with 12 bases lying between them. The CDR3 is CAISQPGTSTDTQYF. The CDR3 bases are TGTGCCATCAGTCAGCCGGGGACTAGCACAGATACGCAGTATTTT.

CDR3 in DNA: TGCAGTGCTAGTTACAGTAGCGGGGGAAAATACGAGCAGTACTTC. Translated: CSASYSSGGKYEQYF. The gene calls are TRBV20-1 and TRBJ2-7, with 9 bases that match TRBD2. The CDR3 spans 15 residues. V trimming: 3 bases; J trimming: 4 bases; junction bases outside the gene matches: 10. Per germline, CDR1 DFQATT and CDR2 SNEGSKA (reference sequence).

This chain joins TRBV7-9 and TRBJ2-2; D not resolved. Germline-derived CDR1 and CDR2 are SEHNR and FQNEAQ (reference sequence). Trimming shortened V by 0 bases and J by 9 bases, and 5 bases separated the two germline ends. The CDR3 is 12 residues long. CDR3 region: CASSLARWELFF. In nucleotides, the CDR3 is TGTGCCAGCAGCTTAGCGCGGTGGGAGCTGTTTTTT.

This clonotype was observed many times. The gene calls are TRBV20-1 and TRBJ2-2; TRBD2 agrees at 8 bases. V gave up 3 bases and J gave up 4 bases; unmatched junction bases: 7. Germline V CDR1 and CDR2: DFQATT, SNEGSKA (reference sequence). This CDR3 contains 15 residues. CDR3 loop: CSAREAGVFTGELFF. The DNA of the CDR3 is TGCAGTGCTAGGGAAGCGGGGGTCTTCACCGGGGAGCTGTTTTTT.

A word on this clonotype: The junction and the germline gene differ at one end; a read error may be behind it. The chain employs TRBV9 and TRBJ1-5; D not certain. The length of the CDR3 is 17 residues. Germline-derived CDR1 and CDR2 are SGDLS and YYNGEE. Here the CDR3 DNA reads TGTGCCAGCAGCGTAGCTAAAGAAGAGAGAACCTATCAGACCCAGCATTTT. Its protein product is CASSVAKEERTYQTQHF. Full variable domain (rest looked up from reference TRBV9 and TRBJ1-5): DSGVTQTPKHLITATGQRVTLRCSPRSGDLSVYWYQQSLDQGLQFLIQYYNGEERAKGNILERFSAQQFPDLHSELNLSSLELGDSALYFCASSVAKEERTYQTQHFGDGTRLSIL.

This sequence joins TRBV24-1 and TRBJ2-1; D is ambiguous. CDR1 and CDR2 from the germline V gene are KGHDR and SFDVKD. Trimming shortened V by 0 bases and J by 10 bases, and 9 bases separated the two germline ends. The CDR3 is made up of 13 amino acids. In DNA form, the CDR3 reads TGTGCCACCAGTGATTTGCGGATCTCAGAGCAGTTCTTC. Its translation is CATSDLRISEQFF.

The rearrangement links TRBV4-1 to TRBJ1-5; 9 bases are shared with TRBD1. Germline trimming cut 5 bases from V and 0 bases from J; bases unmatched to any gene: 8. The CDR3 loop spans 17 amino acids. The germline V gene encodes CDR1 MGHRA and CDR2 YSYEKL. CDR3 amino acids: CASSTGTGIVSNQPQHF. The CDR3 DNA follows: TGCGCCAGCAGCACCGGGACAGGGATTGTTAGCAATCAGCCCCAGCATTTT.

The table lists this clonotype with many counts. The chain is built from TRBV20-1 and TRBJ2-3; D gene ambiguous. Germline-derived CDR1 and CDR2 are DFQATT and SNEGSKA (reference sequence). The CDR3 is 12 amino acids. V lost 5 bases, J lost 1 base, and 7 bases lay in between. In nucleotides, the CDR3 is TGCAGTGCTGGCACTGGCACAGATACGCAGTATTTT. Its translation: CSAGTGTDTQYF.

The table lists this clonotype with many counts. This sequence joins TRBV20-1 and TRBJ1-1; TRBD1 aligns across 7 bases. Germline CDR1 is DFQATT and CDR2 is SNEGSKA (reference sequence). This CDR3 is built from 12 residues. Losses at the gene ends were 6 bases for V and 8 bases for J; bases not matched to a gene: 9. The DNA of the CDR3 is TGCAGTGCCCGATGGGACAGTCCCGAAGCTTTCTTT. It is translated as CSARWDSPEAFF.

This clonotype was counted only a few times. J is TRBJ2-2 and V is TRBV5-1; unclear D gene. Germline CDR1 and CDR2: SGHRS and YFSETQ. This CDR3 spans 16 amino acids. Trimming left V 1 base short and J 5 bases short, with 15 bases between. As DNA, the CDR3 is TGCGCCAGCAGCTTGAGTGTGGCAGGCGGAACCGGGGAGCTGTTTTTT. Its protein product is CASSLSVAGGTGELFF.

This clonotype was picked up a small number of times. The chain recombines TRBV12-3 or TRBV12-4 with TRBJ2-7, with 7 bases aligning to TRBD1. The CDR3 has 14 residues. Germline trimming cut 5 bases from V and 5 bases from J; bases unmatched to any gene: 9. This chain's CDR3 is CASSPRDSLHEQYF. The CDR3 coding sequence is TGTGCCAGCAGTCCCCGGGACAGTTTACACGAGCAGTACTTC.

At least ten counts were recorded for this clonotype. The chain has TRBV5-6 and TRBJ2-1, with TRBD1 matching over 8 bases. This CDR3 comprises 13 residues. The germline gives CDR1 SGHDT, CDR2 YYEEEE. V dropped 6 bases and J dropped 5; count of bases not matched to a gene: 4. CDR3 sequence: CASTGQENNEQFF. For the CDR3, the DNA is TGTGCCAGCACGGGACAGGAGAACAATGAGCAGTTCTTC.

This clonotype was detected ten times or more. The rearrangement links TRBV20-1 to TRBJ1-6; tentatively, D is TRBD1 (5 bases). Germline V gives CDR1 DFQATT, CDR2 SNEGSKA (reference sequence). Trimming removed 3 bases at V and 7 bases at J, with 13 bases between. This CDR3 is 14 amino acids long. CDR3: CSASLRQRNSPLHF. DNA of the CDR3: TGCAGTGCTAGTTTGAGACAGCGGAATTCACCCCTCCACTTT.

In its sample, this clonotype was seen many times. The chain couples TRBV4-3 to TRBJ1-1, with D possibly matching TRBD1 (6 bases). CDR3 length equals 13 residues. The germline gives CDR1 LGHNA, CDR2 YSLEER. Trimming cost V 1 base and J 6 bases, with 9 bases left between them. CDR3 amino acids: CASSQVEGAEAFF. The CDR3 bases are TGCGCCAGCAGCCAAGTTGAGGGGGCTGAAGCTTTCTTT.

This chain connects TRBV4-3 to TRBJ2-3, with a tentative D call TRBD2 (6 bases). CDR1 is LGHNA and CDR2 is YSLEER in the germline V gene. Trimming took 1 base from V and 0 from J, leaving 14 bases between them. This CDR3 is built from 17 residues. DNA of the CDR3: TGCGCCAGCAGCCAAGGGACCGCCGGGACTAGCACAGATACGCAGTATTTT. Protein: CASSQGTAGTSTDTQYF.

This sequence joins TRBV10-2 and TRBJ1-1; 9 nucleotides align to TRBD1. The CDR3 is made up of 13 amino acids. V trimming: 7 bases; J trimming: 4 bases; junction bases outside the gene matches: 4. Germline V gene sequence: CDR1 WSHSY, CDR2 SAAADI. The CDR3 DNA reads TGCGCCAGCATCCGGACAGGGGTCACTGAAGCTTTCTTT. Translated: CASIRTGVTEAFF.

This clonotype was seen at least ten times. The chain couples TRBV7-2 to TRBJ2-7; 10 bases are a match to TRBD1. J lost 4 bases, V lost 3 bases, and 6 bases had no gene match. The CDR3 runs 15 residues. Germline CDR1 SGHTA, CDR2 FQGNSA. The CDR3 DNA follows: TGTGCCAGCAGCTTTTCACCGGGACAGGGGTACGAGCAGTACTTC. It codes for CASSFSPGQGYEQYF.

The V call is TRBV11-1, the J call TRBJ2-1, with 7 bases matching TRBD2. This CDR3 spans 16 amino acids. Losses at the gene ends were 1 base for V and 3 bases for J; bases not matched to a gene: 6. Germline CDR1 is SGHAT and CDR2 is FQDESV (reference sequence). CDR3: CASSLGGGGDYNEQFF. The CDR3 DNA is TGTGCCAGCAGCTTAGGGGGCGGGGGAGACTACAATGAGCAGTTCTTC.

The rearrangement links TRBV5-1 to TRBJ2-7, with 11 positions matching TRBD1. V trimming: 4 bases; J trimming: 7 bases; junction bases outside the gene matches: 10. Per germline, CDR1 SGHRS and CDR2 YFSETQ. This CDR3 region has 15 residues. This CDR3 is CASSHAGQGAREQYF. CDR3 coding DNA: TGCGCCAGCAGCCACGCTGGACAGGGGGCGAGAGAGCAGTACTTC.

The chain combines TRBV18 with TRBJ2-3; 10 bases match TRBD1. The CDR3 length is 19 residues. Germline V gene data show CDR1 as KGHSH and CDR2 as LQKENI. V gave up 3 bases and J gave up 2 bases; unmatched junction bases: 14. The CDR3 sequence: CASSPRQGASSRVTDTQYF. CDR3 in DNA: TGTGCCAGCTCACCGCGACAGGGGGCTTCGAGTCGGGTCACAGATACGCAGTATTTT.

Many counts were recorded for this clonotype. The rearrangement joins TRBV20-1 to TRBJ1-5; D possibly corresponds to TRBD1 (6 bases). CDR3 length: 14 residues. Trimming cost V 5 bases and J 6 bases, with 17 bases left between them. Germline V gene lookup returns CDR1 DFQATT and CDR2 SNEGSKA (reference sequence). The CDR3 bases are TGCAGTGCTGGCGGACAGTCGGTTATTCAGCCCCAGCATTTT. It specifies CSAGGQSVIQPQHF.